The next 17 T cell receptor beta chains were all read from a single sample in a study of T cell repertoires in cytomegalovirus infection. TCRdb re-derived calls from the reads in MiXCR, one entry per CDR3 protein. The sample holds roughly 600,000 distinct CDR3 sequences; roughly 24% are singletons and the top ten take less than 10%. Material for sequencing was CD8+ T cells from PBMCs. Receptors were obtained from a human donor in good health (CMV status not recorded). Some clones in this sample may be carry-over from other donors' samples.

This clonotype was observed a single time. The genes are TRBV15 and TRBJ2-1; 9 bases fit TRBD2. Trimming took 1 base from V and 4 from J; bases not matched to a gene: 2. Germline V gives CDR1 LNHNV, CDR2 YYDKDF (reference sequence). The CDR3 is 15 residues long. The CDR3 here is CATSRGLAGYNEQFF. The CDR3 DNA follows: TGTGCCACCAGCAGAGGCCTAGCGGGGTACAATGAGCAGTTCTTC.

This clonotype was found a few times. The chain has TRBV13 and TRBJ1-2; 8 nucleotides align to TRBD1. This CDR3 is built from 13 residues. The V gene's germline CDR1 is PRHDT and CDR2 FYEKMQ (reference sequence). V was clipped by 6 bases and J by 9 bases; unmatched bases: 9. The CDR3 region has the DNA TGTGCCAGCAGTCTCGGACAGGGCAGAAGCTACACCTTC. It specifies CASSLGQGRSYTF.

This clonotype was seen repeatedly, ten times or more. This chain links TRBV7-2 with TRBJ2-7; the D is unclear. CDR1 and CDR2 (germline): SGHTA, FQGNSA. This CDR3 contains 14 residues. The V and J ends lost 2 bases and 2 bases respectively, with 10 bases between them. The CDR3 DNA follows: TGTGCCAGCAGCTTATGGGGTGTTGCCTACGAGCAGTACTTC. This gives the protein CASSLWGVAYEQYF. Variable domain in full (rest from reference TRBV7-2 and TRBJ2-7): GAGVSQSPSNKVTEKGKDVELRCDPISGHTALYWYRQSLGQGLEFLIYFQGNSAPDKSGLPSDRFSAERTGGSVSTLTIQRTQQEDSAVYLCASSLWGVAYEQYFGPGTRLTVT.

This rearrangement joins TRBV28 to TRBJ2-5, with 9 bases aligning to TRBD1. This CDR3 has 16 amino acids. Germline CDR1 is MDHEN and CDR2 is SYDVKM. The V segment lost 9 bases and the J segment 5 bases; nucleotides outside the gene matches: 16. DNA of the CDR3: TGTGCCAGTGTCTCCGGAGGGACAGGGATCGGGGAGACCCAGTACTTC. Amino acid sequence: CASVSGGTGIGETQYF.

CDR3 loop: CASSFGTEKYYEQYF. CDR3 in DNA: TGTGCCAGCAGCTTTGGGACAGAGAAATACTACGAGCAGTACTTC. This rearrangement joins TRBV7-6 to TRBJ2-7; 7 nucleotides line up with TRBD1. CDR1 is SGHVS and CDR2 is FNYEAQ in the germline V gene. The junction had 8 bases not matched to a gene; V was cut back by 3 bases and J by 3 bases. This CDR3 comprises 15 residues.

This clonotype has a handful of counts. V gene TRBV5-6 combines with J gene TRBJ1-5; D call uncertain. Germline V lookup: CDR1 SGHDT, CDR2 YYEEEE. Trimming removed 0 bases at V and 5 bases at J, with 12 bases between. The CDR3 is made up of 15 amino acids. The CDR3 DNA reads TGTGCCAGCAGCTTGGAGGTTGAGCCTTATCAGCCCCAGCATTTT. Translation gives CASSLEVEPYQPQHF.

The chain has TRBV4-2 and TRBJ1-2; D not certain. The V and J ends lost 4 bases and 2 bases respectively, with 20 bases between them. Per the germline V gene, CDR1 is LGHNA and CDR2 is YNFKEQ. The CDR3 totals 17 residues. The CDR3 DNA sequence: TGTGCCAGCAGCCCAGCCAGGTCGGCGGGCGGGAACTATGGCTACACCTTC. Translating it yields CASSPARSAGGNYGYTF.

The rearrangement links TRBV29-1 to TRBJ2-1, with 8 bases that match TRBD1. The CDR3 runs 16 residues. Germline CDR1 SQVTM, CDR2 ANQGSEA. With V trimmed by 2 bases and J by 4 bases, 10 bases remained unmatched. The CDR3 DNA follows: TGCAGCGTTGAACGGACCCGGGACAGGAAGTACAATGAGCAGTTCTTC. It specifies CSVERTRDRKYNEQFF.

This clonotype was seen ten or more times. The chain recombines TRBV7-9 with TRBJ1-1, with D hard to call. Trimming took 3 bases from V and 0 from J, leaving 11 bases between them. The CDR3 consists of 15 residues. CDR1 and CDR2 from the germline V gene are SEHNR and FQNEAQ (reference sequence). CDR3 in amino acids: CASSLAEGLNTEAFF. The CDR3 region has the DNA TGTGCCAGCAGCTTGGCAGAAGGATTGAACACTGAAGCTTTCTTT. Full variable domain (rest looked up from reference TRBV7-9 and TRBJ1-1): DTGVSQNPRHKITKRGQNVTFRCDPISEHNRLYWYRQTLGQGPEFLTYFQNEAQLEKSRLLSDRFSAERPKGSFSTLEIQRTEQGDSAMYLCASSLAEGLNTEAFFGQGTRLTVV.

The rearrangement uses TRBV20-1 and TRBJ2-7; perhaps TRBD1 as D (5 bases). CDR3 length equals 15 residues. Trimming took 3 bases from V and 3 from J, leaving 18 bases between them. Germline V gene lookup returns CDR1 DFQATT and CDR2 SNEGSKA (reference sequence). In nucleotides, the CDR3 is TGCAGTGCTAGTAGCCTGAAAAGGGGCTACTACGAGCAGTACGTC. Residues: CSASSLKRGYYEQYV.

V is TRBV7-9 and J is TRBJ2-7; maybe TRBD1 (8 bases). Trimming removed 4 bases from V and 2 bases from J, with 15 bases in between. The CDR3 is made up of 15 amino acids. Germline assignment: CDR1 SEHNR and CDR2 FQNEAQ (reference sequence). In DNA, the CDR3 is TGTGCCAGCAGCTCCCTACAGGGGGGGACCTACGAGCAGTACTTC. Its translation is CASSSLQGGTYEQYF.

There are a few counts of this clonotype. This rearrangement joins TRBV7-6 to TRBJ2-2; no reliable D call. The CDR3 runs to 14 residues. Trimming pared 4 bases from V and 8 bases from J, leaving 14 bases between. Germline CDR1 is SGHVS and CDR2 is FNYEAQ. This CDR3 reads CASSSPGITGELFF. The CDR3 DNA is TGTGCCAGCAGCTCCCCCGGAATAACTGGGGAGCTGTTTTTT.

This clonotype was seen a few times. The CDR3 is CSARRTGDFYEQYV. CDR3 coding DNA: TGCAGTGCTAGACGGACAGGGGATTTTTACGAGCAGTACGTC. The chain links TRBV20-1 to TRBJ2-7; 9 positions agree with TRBD1. Losses at the gene ends were 2 bases for V and 4 bases for J; bases not matched to a gene: 6. This CDR3 is 14 amino acids long. CDR1 and CDR2 (germline): DFQATT, SNEGSKA (reference sequence).

This rearrangement joins TRBV20-1 to TRBJ2-7, with TRBD1 as a possible D gene (7 bases). The CDR3 spans 16 residues. Germline V lookup: CDR1 DFQATT, CDR2 SNEGSKA (reference sequence). V lost 2 bases, J lost 2 bases, and 19 bases lay in between. The CDR3 nucleotides read TGCAGTGCTAGACGACTAGACAGGGAACTCCCCTACGAGCAGTACGTC. It specifies CSARRLDRELPYEQYV.

This clonotype was counted a few times. The rearrangement joins TRBV28 to TRBJ1-4, with D unclear. Germline values: CDR1 MDHEN, CDR2 SYDVKM. With 3 bases removed from V and 4 bases from J, the gap between germline ends came to 15 bases. This CDR3 contains 16 residues. As DNA, the CDR3 is TGTGCCAGCAGTTTTGGAATGGGAGGACTTAATGAAAAACTGTTTTTT. It translates to CASSFGMGGLNEKLFF.

The chain's CDR3 is CASSDRSTLHLHYEQYF. The CDR3 region has the DNA TGTGCCAGCAGTGACAGATCCACGTTGCATTTACACTACGAGCAGTACTTC. The chain combines TRBV6-4 with TRBJ2-7; D remains unclear. The V and J ends lost 2 bases and 3 bases respectively, with 20 bases between them. Germline CDR1 and CDR2: MRHNA and SNTAGT. This CDR3 has 17 amino acids.

This clonotype showed up just a few times. The chain couples TRBV6-2 or TRBV6-3 to TRBJ2-5, with TRBD1 matching 8 bases. The V gene end was trimmed by 2 bases and the J gene end by 1 base; junction bases not matched to a gene: 9. The CDR3 covers 17 residues. Germline V CDR1 and CDR2: MNHEY, SVGEGT. The CDR3 here is CASSYPRTGRTQETQYF. CDR3 DNA: TGTGCCAGCAGTTACCCCAGGACAGGGAGGACCCAAGAGACCCAGTACTTC.